This is a list of T cell receptor beta chains from one sample in a study of control samples from healthy donors and cancer patients. TCRdb's table, derived via immunoSEQ multiplex PCR, lists solely in-frame clones and lacks some. The data show 150,000 to 200,000 clones, about 90% seen once. Sequenced input: blood. The source of these receptors is a woman aged 25 to 45 in good health. CDR3s include the opening cysteine and the closing phenylalanine or tryptophan. A D gene is named only where the DNA matches it firmly. Part of the rows lack a size; the others show once, few, many or a class for expanded clones.

CDR3nt	CDR3aa	v_gene	abundance	j_gene	d_gene
TGTGCCAGCAGCCTACCCGACAGGGGTGGTGGCTACACCTTC	CASSLPDRGGGYTF	TRBV3-1/TRBV3-2	NA	TRBJ1-2	TRBD1
TGTGCCACCAGTGATTCTAGCGGGGGCATCACAGATACGCAGTATTTT	CATSDSSGGITDTQYF	TRBV24-1	NA	TRBJ2-3	TRBD2
TGCGCCAGTACCGGACAGGGGGCTGGGTACACTGAAGCTTTCTTT	CASTGQGAGYTEAFF	TRBV5-1	few	TRBJ1-1	TRBD1
TGTGCCAGCAGCTTTGGGCCTAGCGGGACCTACGAGCAGTACTTC	CASSFGPSGTYEQYF	TRBV11-2	once	TRBJ2-7	TRBD2
TGTGCCAGCAGCTTGTACGAAAATGGCTACACCTTC	CASSLYENGYTF	TRBV5-6	NA	TRBJ1-2	NA
TGTGCCAGCAGTGAATTCCAGACGGAGACCCAGTACTTC	CASSEFQTETQYF	TRBV2	NA	TRBJ2-5	NA
TGTGCCAGCAGCGACAACAGGCTTGGTCAGCCCCAGCATTTT	CASSDNRLGQPQHF	TRBV7-9	NA	TRBJ1-5	NA
TGTGCCAGTACTCAAAACCAGGACTCTTCAAACCTAAGACCCTACAATGAGCAGTTCTTC	CASTQNQDSSNLRPYNEQFF	TRBV19	NA	TRBJ2-1	NA
TGTGCCAGCCAACCTGGACGGGGGTGGTGGGGCTACACCTTC	CASQPGRGWWGYTF	TRBV28	NA	TRBJ1-2	NA
TGTGCCAGTAGTCCCCCCTCGGGGTCTGCGGGAGCCACTTTCACAGATACGCAGTATTTT	CASSPPSGSAGATFTDTQYF	TRBV19	NA	TRBJ2-3	TRBD2
TGTGCCAGCAGCCTAGTACAGGGGAACACTGAAGCTTTCTTT	CASSLVQGNTEAFF	TRBV14	few	TRBJ1-1	NA
TGTGCCAGCAGCTCCCAGGACAGGGTAAATGAGCAGTTCTTC	CASSSQDRVNEQFF	TRBV13	NA	TRBJ2-1	TRBD1
TGTGCCAGCAGATCAGGGGGGGGCAATCAGCCCCAGCATTTT	CASRSGGGNQPQHF	TRBV6-6	NA	TRBJ1-5	TRBD1
TGTGCCAGCAGTCCCCTAGCGGGAGATAAGAACAGTGAGCAGTTCTTC	CASSPLAGDKNSEQFF	TRBV28	NA	TRBJ2-1	TRBD2
TGCGCCAGCAGCTCGGGACTAGATTACAATGAGCAGTTCTTC	CASSSGLDYNEQFF	TRBV5-1	few	TRBJ2-1	TRBD2
TGTGCCAGCAGCCCGACTAGCTTCTTCCCCTACGAGCAGTACTTC	CASSPTSFFPYEQYF	TRBV27	NA	TRBJ2-7	TRBD2
TGTGCCAGCGGAGCAACTAGCGGGAGGCGAAATGAGCAGTTCTTC	CASGATSGRRNEQFF	TRBV11-2	NA	TRBJ2-1	TRBD2
TGTGCCAGTAGACCTAGCGGGAGAGGGGACGGGAATGAGCAGTTCTTC	CASRPSGRGDGNEQFF	TRBV19	NA	TRBJ2-1	TRBD2
TGTGCCAGCAGCTTAGGGGCCTACGAGCAGTACTTC	CASSLGAYEQYF	TRBV7-8	NA	TRBJ2-7	NA
TGTGCCAGCAGTTTTCGCCTCGGACTAGCGGGAGTCCTCACAGATACGCAGTATTTT	CASSFRLGLAGVLTDTQYF	TRBV27	NA	TRBJ2-3	TRBD2
TGTGCCACCAGCAGACCGGGAAAAAATCAGCCCCAGCATTTT	CATSRPGKNQPQHF	TRBV15	NA	TRBJ1-5	NA
TGTGCCAGCAGCGGAGACAGGGTTGGGGGTAATTCACCCCTCCACTTT	CASSGDRVGGNSPLHF	TRBV7-9	NA	TRBJ1-6	TRBD1
TGTGCCAGCAGTTTGGTCAGGAATACCTACGAGCAGTACTTC	CASSLVRNTYEQYF	TRBV28	NA	TRBJ2-7	NA
TGTGCCAGCACCGAAGGAGCCGGGACAGCGAAGGCTTTCAATGAGCAGTTCTTC	CASTEGAGTAKAFNEQFF	TRBV9	NA	TRBJ2-1	TRBD1
TGTGCCAGCAGCTCACGAGATACGCAGTATTTT	CASSSRDTQYF	TRBV2	NA	TRBJ2-3	NA
TGTGCCAGCAGTCCGGGCGATTCAGTGTTCGAGCAGTACTTC	CASSPGDSVFEQYF	TRBV13	NA	TRBJ2-7	NA
TGTGCCAGCAGCCAGGGCGGAGTGAACACCGGGGAGCTGTTTTTT	CASSQGGVNTGELFF	TRBV3-1/TRBV3-2	NA	TRBJ2-2	NA
TGTGCCACCCCCTCTAAAGGAATGGGACCGCCTGGAAACACCATATATTTT	CATPSKGMGPPGNTIYF	TRBV24-1	NA	TRBJ1-3	NA
TGTGCCATCAGTGACTCCGGGGTAGCCAAAAACATTCAGTACTTC	CAISDSGVAKNIQYF	TRBV10-3	NA	TRBJ2-4	NA
TGTGCCAGCAGCCTACGAAGTAGTGATAGCACAGATACGCAGTATTTT	CASSLRSSDSTDTQYF	TRBV11-1	NA	TRBJ2-3	NA
TGTGCCAGCAGCCCAGCAGGGAACGCCTACGAGCAGTACTTC	CASSPAGNAYEQYF	TRBV11-2	NA	TRBJ2-7	NA
TGTGCCAGCAGCCAACAAGCACGGATCAACACTGAAGCTTTCTTT	CASSQQARINTEAFF	TRBV7-8	NA	TRBJ1-1	NA
TGCGCCAGCAGCTTTACAGGGTGGAACACTGAAGCTTTCTTT	CASSFTGWNTEAFF	TRBV5-1	NA	TRBJ1-1	NA
TGTGCCAGCGAGGCGATGGGCGGGGTAGGGCCCCAGCATTTT	CASEAMGGVGPQHF	TRBV2	NA	TRBJ1-5	NA
TGTGCCAGTTGGACAGGGGCTAATAGCAATCAGCCCCAGCATTTT	CASWTGANSNQPQHF	TRBV19	NA	TRBJ1-5	TRBD1
TGTGCCAGCAGCTTAGTTCTAGCCAACACCGGGGAGCTGTTTTTT	CASSLVLANTGELFF	TRBV7-6	NA	TRBJ2-2	NA
TGTGCCAGCAGCTTAGGTCGAGAAGGGACAGACGAGCAGTACTTC	CASSLGREGTDEQYF	TRBV11-1	NA	TRBJ2-7	TRBD1
TGTGCCAGCAGCTTCCCTAGCCAAGAGACCCAGTACTTC	CASSFPSQETQYF	TRBV5-6	NA	TRBJ2-5	NA
TGTGCCAGCAGCTTAGATCCGTGGGCAGGGGGGAACTATGGCTACACCTTC	CASSLDPWAGGNYGYTF	TRBV11-2	once	TRBJ1-2	TRBD1
TGTGCCAGTAGTATTTTCAAGAGGGACCCTCCCCATGAGCAGTTCTTC	CASSIFKRDPPHEQFF	TRBV19	NA	TRBJ2-1	NA
TGCGCCAGCAGCCAAGAGTTTAGCGGGAGAGGCTACGAGCAGTACTTC	CASSQEFSGRGYEQYF	TRBV4-1	NA	TRBJ2-7	TRBD2
TGCGCCAGCAGCTTAGGTACGCTGTCCTACGAGCAGTACTTC	CASSLGTLSYEQYF	TRBV5-1	NA	TRBJ2-7	NA
TGTGCCAGCAGTAGCGCCGGCGGTGCCTACGAGCAGTACTTC	CASSSAGGAYEQYF	TRBV2	NA	TRBJ2-7	NA
TGTGCCATCAGTGAAGTCGACAACGTGGAGCGAGAAGAGACCCAGTACTTC	CAISEVDNVEREETQYF	TRBV10-3	NA	TRBJ2-5	NA
TGTGCCAGTAGTACAACGACAGGGCCGGAGACCCAGTACTTC	CASSTTTGPETQYF	TRBV19	NA	TRBJ2-5	TRBD1
TGCAGTGTTTTCGCCCACGAGCAGTACTTC	CSVFAHEQYF	TRBV20-1	NA	TRBJ2-7	NA
TGCGCCAGCAGCCCTAGCGGGAGGGGCCCGTGGGAGCAGTACTTC	CASSPSGRGPWEQYF	TRBV5-1	NA	TRBJ2-7	TRBD2